This T cell receptor (beta chain) was identified during a study of cytomegalovirus exposure and HLA in healthy donors (dated by TCRdb to about 2017). In the study overall: In an earlier analysis of 587 of the donors, 250 to 350 Gb of sequence data and 120 million or so unique TCR beta sequences from 180 million or so T cells were reported. The number of typed donors differed by locus: about 620-630 for A, B, C, DRB1 and DQB1; some 540 for DQA1; approximately 610 for DPA1; and some 470 for DPB1. Among 398 genotyped donors of the cohort, an average of about 240,000 unique TCR beta nucleotide sequences were sequenced per donor, around 18% of them non-productive. Roughly 5 DR-DQ haplotypes were treated as single units for association and clustering because of strong linkage in the cohort. Besides the first cohort of approximately 710 subjects, a separate validation cohort made up of roughly 120 different subjects was used. The study aimed to test whether cataloging public T cell receptors could reveal signatures of past pathogen exposure. An early release covering some 640 HLA-typed donors comprised approximately 300 gigabases of sequencing data and around 80 million unique TCR sequences. Both class I and class II loci were covered by HLA typing, at four-digit resolution. All discovery cohort repertoires had been generated using a single sequencing platform. High-throughput TCR immunosequencing, statistical association of individual TCRs with disease status, and machine learning were combined to predict cytomegalovirus infection status. A later analysis re-examined previously published TCR beta repertoires from roughly 720 donors and added high-resolution HLA genotyping to investigate patterns of TCR occurrence. Of the roughly 420 genotyped donors, 81% were placed in the genetic ancestry cluster associated with self-reported Caucasian donors. Donor age, sex, ethnicity and CMV serostatus were collected together with the repertoire data. In an earlier analysis of a few hundred of the donors, high-throughput TCR beta sequencing was used to judge whether each TCR beta V gene segment behaved as functional or pseudogenic. Rather than using new phenotypic data, the later analysis identified candidate immune exposures from TCR beta sequences and from how often those sequences occurred across donors. A later genetic analysis used genome-wide SNP genotypes for about three fifths of the 666 donors, treating that subset as a discovery cohort. The study profiled the T cell repertoires of about 720 subjects by immunosequencing and related them to cytomegalovirus serostatus. The full study reports these points: The authors suggested that the approach could potentially be generalized to other disease states and immunological phenotypes. A further reported finding was that TCR beta sequences accurately predicted the HLA-A and HLA-B alleles for most subjects in the first cohort. Specific HLA alleles were associated with 15,000 to 20,000 TCR beta sequences at a false discovery rate of 0.05 in a later analysis. A few of the identified cytomegalovirus-associated TCR beta chains were confirmed in vitro to be specific for cytomegalovirus antigens. This cohort had only TCR beta chains sequenced, and the lack of alpha or paired-chain data limited which features could be detected. Immune exposure information for the cohort was limited to CMV serostatus. When HLA alleles, especially DR and DQ, strongly co-occurred, attributing TCR associations to individual alleles was difficult. In the study, about 150 TCR beta chains were listed as associated with cytomegalovirus. According to a later analysis, TCR association rates differed among HLA loci, with DRB1 alleles showing the most associated TCRs and HLA-C alleles showing the fewest. In a later genetic analysis, fewer N-insertions in productive TCRs were reported among donors in an Asian-associated ancestry cluster than the roughly 640-donor mean. The presence/absence analyses assumed that sequencing depth was roughly uniform across donors, and that assumption may not be true. Most TCR sequences were seen in very few donors, while some public TCRs were found in many individuals. Some IMGT-functional V segments, including TRBV6-2 and TRBV6-3, could not be told apart with the 87-base-pair reads, so those segments were excluded. In a later genetic analysis, a missense DCLRE1C variant was associated with V-gene and J-gene trimming of TCR beta chains, and the association was replicated in an independent cohort. Compared with equally common non-associated chains, HLA-associated TCR beta chains in a later analysis were more clonally expanded and had lower generation probabilities. Linkage disequilibrium might explain the correlated functional status among segregating V segments, but an unknown experimental factor could not be excluded. A cluster of highly shared sequence variants was judged likely to be a technical artifact of the sequencing pipeline. Because some donors lacked HLA typing at each locus, the association tests relied only on the typed subset. A later analysis reported that several top co-occurrence clusters appeared linked to parvovirus B19, influenza, CMV and Epstein-Barr virus. Cytomegalovirus status was reported to be diagnosed by the classifier with high specificity and sensitivity in both the original and validation cohorts. In an earlier analysis of approximately 590 of the donors, most TCR beta V segments appeared in productive rearrangements about 87% or about 30% of the time, broadly matching IMGT annotations. A later analysis found that most CMV-associated TCR beta chains appeared HLA-restricted, with HLA associations seemingly driven largely by CMV exposure. The earlier analysis of nearly 600 of the donors excluded 15 to 20 rarely observed V segments, including chromosome 9 orphons, because counts were too low.

The germline V gene encodes CDR1 SGHRS and CDR2 YFSETQ. The cysteine opens and the phenylalanine closes a CDR3 of 15 amino acids. Of all the DNA, just the CDR3 is kept, 45 bases in frame from base 1. V and J are trimmed by 4 bases and 2 bases, and the gene matches miss 5 bases of the junction. The cohort was made up of 666 healthy bone marrow donors. All cohort members were sampled while nominally healthy, although unrecorded immune exposures were likely present. The donor was CMV seronegative and was included in the group of a few hundred seronegative cohort members. Every donor gave a peripheral blood sample, and the peripheral blood mononuclear cells from that sample were used for TCR beta sequencing. The Qiagen DNeasy Blood Extraction Kit was used to extract genomic DNA from the blood cell samples. The library came from the immunoSEQ multiplex PCR assay. The multiplex PCR relied on a mix of 60 forward primers for TCR Vbeta segments and 13 reverse primers for TCR Jbeta segments. A multiplex PCR assay on genomic DNA amplified the CDR3 region of rearranged TCR beta genes. The Illumina HiSeq System was used to sequence the amplified TCR beta libraries as 87-base-pair reads. As for the authors' bioinformatics: In a later analysis, 77 million or so unique TCR beta chains were counted across the roughly 700 repertoires, and roughly 11 million of these chains were shared by at least two donors. A nearest-neighbor algorithm error-corrected the raw reads and collapsed the reads into unique sequences, merging closely related sequences to remove PCR and sequencing errors. V, D and J gene segments were assigned by aligning CDR3 sequences to IMGT reference sequences. For a sequence to be retained, a match of at least six nucleotides to both a V gene segment and a J gene segment was required. A rearrangement was called productive if the CDR3 had no stop codons and remained in frame with V and J, and every other rearrangement was called non-productive. Following IMGT convention, CDR3 was defined as the stretch from the second conserved V-encoded cysteine up to the conserved J-encoded phenylalanine. Sequences without an unambiguous match to a single V gene segment were excluded from the earlier analysis of about 600 of the donors. In an earlier analysis of approximately 560 of the donors, a V segment was called functional when productive rearrangements were above 56.7%, and segregating when the standard deviation between donors exceeded 5%. To diagnose cytomegalovirus status from the catalog of TCR beta chain sequences, a statistical classification framework was built. A later analysis assigned V and J genes by comparing TCR nucleotide sequences with IMGT/GENE-DB human TR gene sequences. In a later analysis, CDR3 sequences and most-parsimonious VDJ recombination scenarios were assigned using the TCRdist pipeline. A later analysis defined each TCR beta chain by its CDR3 amino acid sequence plus V-gene family, and excluded reads lacking a unique V-gene family. As a way to deal with suspected cross-contamination and a sequencing artifact, a later analysis dropped over 550 nucleotide sequences that were highly shared and had low generation probability. In a later analysis, a clonal expansion index was calculated for each public chain from normalized within-repertoire ranks of inferred template counts. In a later analysis, generation probabilities were computed with a VDJ recombination model fitted to out-of-frame rearrangements, and the resulting probabilities were checked against IGoR. Hypergeometric tests were used in a later analysis to score TCR-TCR, TCR-HLA and TCR-CMV co-occurrence, with a repertoire-size bias correction applied to the TCR pairs. A later analysis estimated false discovery rates by permuting HLA or CMV assignments 20 times. In a later analysis, co-occurring TCRs were grouped using DBSCAN, with TCRdist sequence similarity added in when clustering inside HLA-allele-positive subsets. Repertoires with fewer than 30,000 or more than 120,000 public chains, plus five repertoires with anomalous nucleotide sharing, were excluded from co-occurrence clustering. The table was pulled from immuneACCESS by TCRdb, which kept in-frame rearrangements only. Such tables lose some clones; where checked, under half of the loss comes from unresolved V genes, and the rest has no known cause. That table furnishes V, J and clone size, whereas the DNA furnished D and trimming. The sample table holds more than 150,000 clones, of which around three quarters were seen once. Clones ranked in the top ten supply roughly 1.6% of the sample.

On this clone itself: Its cognate antigen has yet to be identified. Base qualities are missing; no much larger clone stands one base away.

This clonotype originated in a middle-aged man in good health and CMV-seronegative. Sequenced sample: PBMCs. The rearranged chain carries TRBV5-1 and TRBJ2-1, with 8 bases in between that match TRBD1. The DNA reads TGCGCCAGCAGCGCGGGACAGGCTCCCTACAATGAGCAGTTCTTC. Translated, this is CASSAGQAPYNEQFF.